This TCR beta chain is drawn from a study of cytomegalovirus exposure and HLA in healthy donors. The CDR3 consists of 14 residues. The V segment lost 3 bases and the J segment 5 bases; nucleotides outside the gene matches: 1. Germline loops: CDR1 SGDLS, CDR2 YYNGEE. Vbeta (60) and Jbeta (13) primers were used in the PCR. The repertoire was sequenced with immunoSEQ multiplex PCR; TCRdb's copy has only in-frame clones and lacks some. The sample has approximately 210,000 clones, about four fifths seen once. The sequenced material came from PBMCs. This receptor was obtained from a man aged 18 to 29 in good health and CMV-seronegative. The chain carries TRBV9 and TRBJ2-7, with 14 bases identical to TRBD2. CDR3 bases: TGTGCCAGCAGCGCGGGACTAGCGGGGGACGAGCAGTACTTC. Amino acid sequence: CASSAGLAGDEQYF.